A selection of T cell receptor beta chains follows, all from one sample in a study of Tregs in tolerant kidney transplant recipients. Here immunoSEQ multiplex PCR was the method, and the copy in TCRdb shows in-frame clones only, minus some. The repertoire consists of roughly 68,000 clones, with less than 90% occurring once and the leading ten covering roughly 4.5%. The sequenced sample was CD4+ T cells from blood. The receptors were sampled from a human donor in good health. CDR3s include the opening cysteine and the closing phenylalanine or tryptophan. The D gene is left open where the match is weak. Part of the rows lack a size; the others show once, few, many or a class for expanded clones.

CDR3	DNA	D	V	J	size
CASSWYGAHEKLFF	TGTGCCAGCAGCTGGTATGGGGCGCATGAAAAACTGTTTTTT	.	TRBV14	TRBJ1-4	.
CASSGSGLASNTQYF	TGCGCCAGCAGCGGATCGGGACTAGCGAGTAATACGCAGTATTTT	TRBD2	TRBV5-1	TRBJ2-3	.
CASRLDPSTEAFF	TGTGCCAGCAGACTGGACCCCTCCACTGAAGCTTTCTTT	.	TRBV6-5	TRBJ1-1	.
CASSPGRRSYEQYF	TGTGCCAGCAGCCCGGGACGGAGATCCTACGAGCAGTACTTC	.	TRBV14	TRBJ2-7	once
CASSRGGASETQYF	TGTGCCAGCAGCCGCGGGGGGGCCTCCGAGACCCAGTACTTC	TRBD2	TRBV5-4	TRBJ2-5	.
CASSPGWTNEKLFF	TGCGCCAGCAGCCCGGGGTGGACTAATGAAAAACTGTTTTTT	.	TRBV5-1	TRBJ1-4	.
CASSPAKLAGGETQYF	TGTGCCAGCAGCCCAGCCAAACTAGCGGGGGGAGAGACCCAGTACTTC	TRBD2	TRBV11-2	TRBJ2-5	.
CSVGPGGPETQYF	TGCAGCGTTGGTCCGGGGGGGCCGGAGACCCAGTACTTC	TRBD2	TRBV29-1	TRBJ2-5	.
CASRRGTDLNTEAFF	TGTGCCAGCCGACGGGGTACAGATTTGAACACTGAAGCTTTCTTT	.	TRBV27	TRBJ1-1	few
CAITYGTGVMGGYTF	TGTGCCATCACCTACGGGACAGGGGTTATGGGTGGCTACACCTTC	TRBD1	TRBV5-4	TRBJ1-2	.
CATSRDLAGWSTDTQYF	TGTGCCACCAGCAGAGATTTAGCTGGGTGGAGCACAGATACGCAGTATTTT	.	TRBV15	TRBJ2-3	.
CASSHPNTETFF	TGCGCCAGCAGCCACCCGAACACTGAAACTTTCTTT	.	TRBV4-1	TRBJ1-1	.
CASSEAIRENTEAFF	TGTGCCAGCAGTGAAGCGATTAGGGAGAACACTGAAGCTTTCTTT	.	TRBV2	TRBJ1-1	.
CASSSNPGVGGETQYF	TGTGCCAGCAGTTCAAACCCGGGGGTCGGGGGGGAGACCCAGTACTTC	TRBD2	TRBV27	TRBJ2-5	.
CASSELPGGELFF	TGTGCCAGCAGTGAACTGCCCGGCGGGGAGCTGTTTTTT	.	TRBV6-4	TRBJ2-2	many
CASSPTVDTEAFF	TGCGCCAGCAGCCCGACAGTTGACACTGAAGCTTTCTTT	.	TRBV4-1	TRBJ1-1	.
CASSEERLYEQYF	TGTGCCAGCAGTGAAGAACGGCTCTACGAGCAGTACTTC	.	TRBV2	TRBJ2-7	.
CASSLGPRASNQPQHF	TGTGCCAGCAGCTTAGGTCCGAGGGCCAGCAATCAGCCCCAGCATTTT	.	TRBV7-2	TRBJ1-5	.
CASRRSGTWQPQHF	TGTGCCAGCAGGAGATCTGGGACGTGGCAGCCCCAGCATTTT	.	TRBV2	TRBJ1-5	few
CASSHGADPTYNEQFF	TGTGCCAGCAGCCATGGGGCGGACCCTACTTACAATGAGCAGTTCTTC	.	TRBV9	TRBJ2-1	.
CASSGDGHTQYF	TGTGCCAGCAGTGGGGATGGGCATACGCAGTATTTT	.	TRBV2	TRBJ2-3	once
CAWSVGRVGSGELFF	TGTGCCTGGAGTGTTGGAAGGGTGGGGTCCGGGGAGCTGTTTTTT	.	TRBV30	TRBJ2-2	.
CASSALRDLVFADTQYF	TGTGCCAGCAGCGCACTCCGGGACTTAGTTTTCGCAGATACGCAGTATTTT	.	TRBV9	TRBJ2-3	.
CASSVVASGKIRDTQYF	TGTGCCAGCAGCGTAGTAGCTAGCGGGAAGATCCGAGATACGCAGTATTTT	TRBD2	TRBV9	TRBJ2-3	.
CASSGGYQETQYF	TGTGCCAGCAGTGGGGGGTACCAAGAGACCCAGTACTTC	.	TRBV6-1	TRBJ2-5	.
CSVSGSTGANVLTF	TGCAGCGTGAGCGGGAGTACGGGGGCCAACGTCCTGACTTTC	TRBD2	TRBV29-1	TRBJ2-6	.
CASSKRTDTQYF	TGCGCCAGCAGCAAAAGAACAGATACGCAGTATTTT	.	TRBV5-1	TRBJ2-3	.
CATSRGAGLGGYTF	TGTGCCACCAGCAGAGGTGCGGGACTCGGTGGCTACACCTTC	.	TRBV15	TRBJ1-2	.
CASSSSVGGSNQPQHF	TGTGCCAGCAGCTCGAGTGTAGGGGGTAGTAATCAGCCCCAGCATTTT	.	TRBV7-2	TRBJ1-5	.
CASSVTGSETEAFF	TGTGCCAGCAGTGTTACAGGGTCAGAGACTGAAGCTTTCTTT	.	TRBV2	TRBJ1-1	.
CASSALTGVGGNTIYF	TGTGCCAGCAGCGCCTTGACAGGGGTTGGTGGAAACACCATATATTTT	TRBD1	TRBV9	TRBJ1-3	once
CASSPTGTSGEGTQYF	TGTGCCAGCTCACCTACCGGGACTAGCGGGGAAGGGACCCAGTACTTC	TRBD2	TRBV18	TRBJ2-5	.
CASSPDLSGNTIYF	TGTGCCAGCAGTCCTGACCTTTCTGGAAACACCATATATTTT	.	TRBV6-5	TRBJ1-3	.
CASSTQGNTGELFF	TGTGCCAGCAGCACACAGGGAAACACCGGGGAGCTGTTTTTT	.	TRBV11-1	TRBJ2-2	.
CASSLRGGEQYF	TGTGCCAGCAGCTTACGGGGGGGAGAGCAGTACTTC	TRBD2	TRBV11-3	TRBJ2-7	.
CASSLTSPGTDSGNTIYF	TGTGCCAGCAGCTTAACCTCCCCGGGGACGGACTCTGGAAACACCATATATTTT	.	TRBV7-8	TRBJ1-3	few
CASIRSWQGGYEQYF	TGTGCCAGCATCAGATCCTGGCAGGGAGGATACGAGCAGTACTTC	.	TRBV7-2	TRBJ2-7	few
CASSLVEGMGGYTF	TGTGCCAGCAGCTTAGTTGAGGGTATGGGTGGCTACACCTTC	.	TRBV7-2	TRBJ1-2	.
CAWSEGRGLGGYTF	TGTGCCTGGAGTGAGGGCAGGGGGCTAGGTGGCTACACCTTC	TRBD1	TRBV30	TRBJ1-2	.
CAPEVTNTIYF	TGTGCCCCCGAGGTCACCAACACCATATATTTT	.	TRBV27	TRBJ1-3	.
CASSPGTSAFSYNEQFF	TGTGCCAGCAGCCCTGGGACTAGCGCCTTCTCCTACAATGAGCAGTTCTTC	TRBD2	TRBV5-4	TRBJ2-1	.
CAWSSQGSNSPLHF	TGTGCCTGGAGCTCCCAGGGTAGCAATTCACCCCTCCACTTT	.	TRBV30	TRBJ1-6	.
CASSESPGPSYGYTF	TGTGCCAGCAGTGAATCCCCAGGGCCGAGCTATGGCTACACCTTC	.	TRBV25-1	TRBJ1-2	.
CASSPRTGGPTDTQYF	TGTGCCAGCAGCCCACGGACAGGGGGCCCCACAGATACGCAGTATTTT	TRBD1	TRBV7-2	TRBJ2-3	.
CASSPGPSYGYTF	TGTGCCAGCTCACCCGGACCGTCCTATGGCTACACCTTC	.	TRBV18	TRBJ1-2	.
CASSADSRGPGYTF	TGTGCCAGCAGCGCCGATTCGAGGGGGCCTGGCTACACCTTC	TRBD1	TRBV9	TRBJ1-2	.
CASRPAGLHSGNTIYF	TGTGCCAGCAGACCCGCAGGGCTACACTCTGGAAACACCATATATTTT	.	TRBV2	TRBJ1-3	few
CASSMQGAGANVLTF	TGTGCCAGCAGCATGCAGGGAGCTGGGGCCAACGTCCTGACTTTC	.	TRBV2	TRBJ2-6	.
CASSRKRFTDTQYF	TGTGCCAGCAGTCGAAAAAGATTCACAGATACGCAGTATTTT	.	TRBV5-6	TRBJ2-3	.
CASSEMGGLWGTQYF	TGTGCCAGCAGTGAGATGGGTGGGTTATGGGGGACCCAGTACTTC	.	TRBV25-1	TRBJ2-5	.
CSASWTGLNTEAFF	TGCAGCGCCTCCTGGACAGGGCTGAACACTGAAGCTTTCTTT	TRBD1	TRBV29-1	TRBJ1-1	many
CASSELLSYGYTF	TGTGCCAGCAGTGAACTGTTAAGCTATGGCTACACCTTC	.	TRBV6-1	TRBJ1-2	.
CASSYGQYREQYF	TGTGCCAGCAGTTACGGCCAGTACAGAGAGCAGTACTTC	.	TRBV6-5	TRBJ2-7	.